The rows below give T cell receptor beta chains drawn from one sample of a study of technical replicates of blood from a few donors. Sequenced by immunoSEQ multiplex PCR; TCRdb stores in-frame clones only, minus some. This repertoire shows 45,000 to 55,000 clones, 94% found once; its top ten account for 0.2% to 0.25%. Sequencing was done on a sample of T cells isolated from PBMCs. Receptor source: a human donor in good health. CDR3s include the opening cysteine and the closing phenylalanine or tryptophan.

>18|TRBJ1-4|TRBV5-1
CASSSYRHGGPTNEKLFF
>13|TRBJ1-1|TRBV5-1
CASSQTENTEAFF
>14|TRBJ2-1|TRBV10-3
CAIAGGSSYNEQFF
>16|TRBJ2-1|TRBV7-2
CASSFSRTGGYNEQFF
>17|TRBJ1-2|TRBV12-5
CASGLRSRGPVEGGYTF
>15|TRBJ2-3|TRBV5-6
CASSSRAEGTDTQYF
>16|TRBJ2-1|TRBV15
CATSRDFVSTGNEQFF
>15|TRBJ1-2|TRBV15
CATSRDLGQGYGYTF
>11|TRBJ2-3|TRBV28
CASTSTDTQYF
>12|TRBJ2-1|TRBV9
CASLGLSNEQFF
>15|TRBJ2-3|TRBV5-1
CASSPTGRGTDTQYF
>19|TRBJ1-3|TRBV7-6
CASSLAIVGREEGGNTIYF
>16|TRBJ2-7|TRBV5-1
CASSTQPGQGRNEQYF
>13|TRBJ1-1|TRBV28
CASSQGGPTEAFF
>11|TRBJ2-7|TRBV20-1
CSAFGSYEQYF
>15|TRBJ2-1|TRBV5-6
CASSLGTGAFNEQFF
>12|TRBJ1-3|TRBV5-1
CARLGGIDTIYF
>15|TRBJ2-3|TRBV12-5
CASGLDQGITDTQYF
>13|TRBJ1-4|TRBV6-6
CASSPTGPGKLFF
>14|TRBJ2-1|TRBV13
CATRGTGFKNEQFF
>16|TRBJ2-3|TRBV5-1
CASSLLGTGEGDTQYF
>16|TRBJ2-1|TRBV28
CASSRLGLAEPTGGFF